These T cell receptor beta chains were read from a single sample in a study of cytomegalovirus exposure and HLA in healthy donors. The method was immunoSEQ multiplex PCR; TCRdb's version includes in-frame clones alone and lacks a portion of them. The sample lists 190,000 or so clones, about four fifths seen once, with about 9.4% in the top ten. The source material was PBMCs. These receptors all come from a woman between 50 and 59 years old in good health and CMV-seropositive. Each CDR3 is given without its conserved first and last residue. The order of the fields is clone size, V gene, CDR3 protein. A clone size is listed for some rows: how often the clone was seen (once, few, many), or a class if it is expanded.

>NA|TRBV5-8
ASSKRDSAYEQY
>NA|TRBV30
AWMEQRAPYGYT
>NA|TRBV7-7
ASSLDSGYEQY
>NA|TRBV28
ASSFGQSYEQY
>NA|TRBV5-1
ASSFYRDSSYNEQF
>NA|TRBV6-1
ASSRQFNTEAF
>NA|TRBV4-1
ASSLLSGTATDTQY
>NA|TRBV5-5
ASNPGTVTYEQY
>NA|TRBV7-9
ASSQSLNSPLH
>NA|TRBV15
ATSRGTEFYGYT
>once|TRBV6-1
ASTPLSPYNSPLH
>NA|TRBV28
ASSSPGSGGTGELF
>NA|TRBV9
ASSSYSGAETQY
>NA|TRBV6-1
ASSERGLHSPLH
>few|TRBV28
ASSLVGPGELF
>NA|TRBV29-1
SVGLGQGNTEAF
>NA|TRBV15
ATSREIGGQGHTDTQY
>NA|TRBV6-5
ASSYGGQGGGYT
>NA|TRBV4-1
ASSPPPGLNQETQY
>NA|TRBV4-1
ASSHTGLSSYNSPLH
>NA|TRBV27
ASSSRTSPTYNEQF
>NA|TRBV10-2
ASSRTRTGLNTEAF
>NA|TRBV11-2
ASSRPGQRNQETQY
>NA|TRBV28
ASSLLEYEQF
>NA|TRBV4-2
ASGAAGTDTGYT
>NA|TRBV7-3
ASSGGQNTEAF
>NA|TRBV30
AWSTGTGGGYT
>NA|TRBV7-9
ASSLAGTGFKLF
>NA|TRBV28
ASSPPGQQETQY
>NA|TRBV6-1
ASSEHRQVYT
>NA|TRBV30
AWSPGQGGGSPLH
>NA|TRBV4-2
ASSQVRYRRGGGYT
>NA|TRBV6-1
ASIRYYEQY
>NA|TRBV30
AWSVRLMNTEAF
>NA|TRBV2
ARTRTAGANVLT
>NA|TRBV27
ASSNSLGHVAYEQY
>NA|TRBV7-9
ASSLPGQANYGYT
>NA|TRBV27
ASSWTSGYEQY
>NA|TRBV11-1
ASSLAGQGPLYGYT
>NA|TRBV18
ASSVSGARGTDTQY
>NA|TRBV25-1
ASSGQGGTSPLH
>once|TRBV4-3
ASSQARGETQY